These 12 T cell receptor beta chains were sequenced from one sample in a study of blood T cell repertoires in COVID-19. Method: immunoSEQ multiplex PCR; TCRdb's copy keeps in-frame clones and lacks some. The repertoire has 25,000 to 30,000 clones, less than 85% of them found once; the top ten carry about 1.8%. Source material: peripheral blood. The receptor set was obtained from a man aged 80 or over with active or convalescent COVID-19.

This clone was found a few times. This chain connects TRBV27 to TRBJ2-2; D may be TRBD1 (5 bases). CDR3 length: 15 amino acids. Germline-derived CDR1 and CDR2 are MNHEY and SMNVEV (reference sequence). With 3 bases removed from V and 4 bases from J, the gap between germline ends came to 12 bases. The CDR3 is CASSLGQGITGELFF. For the CDR3, the DNA is TGTGCCAGCAGTTTGGGGCAGGGAATCACCGGGGAGCTGTTTTTT.

The rearrangement uses TRBV5-1 and TRBJ2-1, with 8 bases that match TRBD1. Germline-derived CDR1 and CDR2 are SGHRS and YFSETQ. This CDR3 comprises 15 residues. Unmatched junction bases numbered 9, after V lost 4 bases and J lost 6 bases. In nucleotides, the CDR3 is TGCGCCAGCAGCCTCTCCGGGACAGGCCTCAATGAGCAGTTCTTC. This translates into CASSLSGTGLNEQFF.

This rearrangement joins TRBV3-1 (or the pseudogene TRBV3-2) to TRBJ2-1; 12 bases match TRBD2. V dropped 3 bases and J dropped 8; count of bases not matched to a gene: 11. The CDR3 is made up of 17 amino acids. The germline gives CDR1 LGHDT, CDR2 YNNKEL (reference sequence). The CDR3 DNA reads TGTGCCAGCAGCCAGACCCTAGCGGGGGGGCGAGTGGATGAGCAGTTCTTC. This translates into CASSQTLAGGRVDEQFF.

This chain uses TRBV18 with TRBJ2-7, with D possibly matching TRBD2 (6 bases). Germline CDR1 reads KGHSH; CDR2 reads LQKENI. V lost 4 bases and J lost 4, with 14 bases in between. The CDR3 has 14 amino acids. In nucleotides, the CDR3 is TGTGCCAGCTCACAACCAGGTGCGGGGTACGAGCAGTACTTC. Translation gives CASSQPGAGYEQYF. Combining the CDR3 with reference TRBV18 and TRBJ2-7 gives the whole variable domain NAGVMQNPRHLVRRRGQEARLRCSPMKGHSHVYWYRQLPEEGLKFMVYLQKENIIDESGMPKERFSAEFPKEGPSILRIQQVVRGDSAAYFCASSQPGAGYEQYFGPGTRLTVT.

The V gene is TRBV5-1, the J gene TRBJ2-7; no definite D call. This CDR3 is built from 14 residues. Trimming took off 4 bases at V and 0 bases at J, with 11 bases between the two ends. CDR1 is SGHRS, CDR2 YFSETQ, per germline. DNA for the CDR3: TGCGCCAGCAGCCTGGACCCTAGCTCCTACGAGCAGTACTTC. Its translation: CASSLDPSSYEQYF.

This clone was seen only a few times. The chain combines TRBV7-9 with TRBJ1-2, with D possibly being TRBD1 (6 bases). Trimming took off 5 bases at V and 4 bases at J, with 17 bases between the two ends. CDR1 and CDR2 from the germline V gene are SEHNR and FQNEAQ (reference sequence). The CDR3 contains 15 residues. The CDR3 coding sequence is TGTGCCAGCAGCGCTTCTACAGGGCCCGGCTATGGCTACACCTTC. Protein: CASSASTGPGYGYTF.

The chain employs TRBV7-8 and TRBJ1-2; TRBD1 matches 7 bases. Per germline, CDR1 SGHVS and CDR2 FQNEAQ. Losses at the gene ends were 6 bases for V and 4 bases for J; bases not matched to a gene: 8. This CDR3 is 14 amino acids long. CDR3 in amino acids: CASSSRQGGYGYTF. The CDR3 DNA is TGTGCCAGCAGTTCCAGACAGGGCGGCTATGGCTACACCTTC.

This rearrangement joins TRBV28 to TRBJ2-5; a possible D gene is TRBD1 (5 bases). Looked up from germline, CDR1 is MDHEN and CDR2 is SYDVKM. The ends were cut back, 6 bases at V and 0 bases at J, with 20 bases in the middle. The CDR3 runs 17 residues. In DNA, the CDR3 is TGTGCCAGCAGGCGTGACAGAGATGCCCCGTACCAAGAGACCCAGTACTTC. It is translated as CASRRDRDAPYQETQYF.

The rearrangement uses TRBV25-1 and TRBJ2-1; 9 bases align to TRBD1. Losses at the gene ends were 4 bases for V and 5 bases for J; bases not matched to a gene: 6. The CDR3 is 15 amino acids. CDR1 is MGHDK, CDR2 SYGVNS, per germline. The CDR3 here is CASSGGQGNHNEQFF. CDR3 nucleotides: TGTGCCAGCAGTGGGGGACAGGGAAACCACAATGAGCAGTTCTTC.

The V gene is TRBV20-1, the J gene TRBJ1-2; 7 bases are a match to TRBD1. V trimming: 6 bases; J trimming: 5 bases; junction bases outside the gene matches: 3. Germline values: CDR1 DFQATT, CDR2 SNEGSKA (reference sequence). CDR3 length equals 11 residues. CDR3: CSAAGGYGYTF. CDR3 DNA sequence: TGCAGTGCAGCAGGGGGGTATGGCTACACCTTC.

J is TRBJ2-3 and V is TRBV6-5; 10 positions agree with TRBD2. CDR3 length: 15 residues. Germline V gives CDR1 MNHEY, CDR2 SVGAGI. V gave up 5 bases and J gave up 4 bases; unmatched junction bases: 6. The CDR3 DNA sequence: TGTGCCAGCAGTAGTACAGCGGGGGGGCCAGATACGCAGTATTTT. It specifies CASSSTAGGPDTQYF.

Worth noting for this clone: One end of the junction does not line up with germline, which may come from a read error. In DNA form, the CDR3 reads TGTGCCAGCAGCCAAGGGTTTGCAGGGCTAATGGTCTTC. This gives the protein CASSQGFAGLMVF. The chain carries TRBV3-1 (or the pseudogene TRBV3-2) and TRBJ2-1, with a possible D match to TRBD1 (5 bases). The CDR3 is made up of 13 amino acids. Germline loops: CDR1 LGHDT, CDR2 YNNKEL (reference sequence).